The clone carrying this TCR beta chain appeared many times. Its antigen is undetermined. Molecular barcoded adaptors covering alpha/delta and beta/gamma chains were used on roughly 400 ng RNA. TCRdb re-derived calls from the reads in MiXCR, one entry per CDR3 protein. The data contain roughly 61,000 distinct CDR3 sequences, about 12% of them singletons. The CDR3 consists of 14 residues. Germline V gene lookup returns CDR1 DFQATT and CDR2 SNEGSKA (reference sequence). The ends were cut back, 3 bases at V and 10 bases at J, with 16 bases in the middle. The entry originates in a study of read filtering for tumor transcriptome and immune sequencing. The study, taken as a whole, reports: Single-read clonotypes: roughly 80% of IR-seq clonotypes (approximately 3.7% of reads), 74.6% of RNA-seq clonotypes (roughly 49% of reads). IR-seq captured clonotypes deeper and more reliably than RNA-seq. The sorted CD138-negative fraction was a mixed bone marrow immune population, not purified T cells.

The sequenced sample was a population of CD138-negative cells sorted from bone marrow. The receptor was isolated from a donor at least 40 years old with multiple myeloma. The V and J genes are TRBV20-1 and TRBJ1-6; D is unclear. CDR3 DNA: TGCAGTGCTAGGATCAGCAGGACGGACTCACCCCTCCACTTT. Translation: CSARISRTDSPLHF.